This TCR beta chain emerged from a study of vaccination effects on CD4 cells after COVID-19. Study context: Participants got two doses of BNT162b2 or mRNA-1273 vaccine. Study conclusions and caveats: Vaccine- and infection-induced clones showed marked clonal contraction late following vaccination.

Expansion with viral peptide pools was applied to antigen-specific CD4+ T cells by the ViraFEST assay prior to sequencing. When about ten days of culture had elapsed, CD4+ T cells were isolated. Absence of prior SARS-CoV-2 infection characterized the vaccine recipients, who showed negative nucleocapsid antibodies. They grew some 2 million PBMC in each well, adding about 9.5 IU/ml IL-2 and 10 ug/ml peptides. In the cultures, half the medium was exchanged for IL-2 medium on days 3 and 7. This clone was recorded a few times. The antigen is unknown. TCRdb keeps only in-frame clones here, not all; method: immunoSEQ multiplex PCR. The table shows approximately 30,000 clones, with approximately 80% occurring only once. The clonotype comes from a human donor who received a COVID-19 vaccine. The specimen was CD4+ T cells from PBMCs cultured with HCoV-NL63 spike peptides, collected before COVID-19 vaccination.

For the CDR3, the DNA is TGTGCCTGGAGTGTAGGACACTCCTACGAGCAGTACTTC. It translates to CAWSVGHSYEQYF. V gene TRBV30 combines with J gene TRBJ2-7; a weak D match, TRBD1 (5 bases). The CDR3 spans 13 residues. Germline V gene lookup returns CDR1 GTSNPN and CDR2 SVGIG (reference sequence). The V and J ends lost 0 bases and 0 bases respectively, with 6 bases between them.